This T cell receptor beta chain was sequenced in a study of OX40 agonist ivuxolimab in advanced cancers. The repertoire was sequenced with immunoSEQ multiplex PCR; TCRdb's copy has only in-frame clones and lacks some. The sample has fewer than 140,000 clones, 90% seen once. The CDR3 spans 17 residues. Germline V CDR1 and CDR2: SGHVS, FQNEAQ. Losses at the gene ends were 4 bases for V and 0 bases for J; bases not matched to a gene: 12. The sequence was collected from an adult with an advanced solid tumor such as melanoma, head and neck, liver or kidney cancer. Specimen: CD4+ or CD8+ T cells sorted from blood, collected in a trial of the OX40 agonist ivuxolimab. V usage is TRBV7-8 and J usage is TRBJ2-7, with 7 bases aligning to TRBD1. CDR3 region: CASSSQRRTGGSYEQYF. DNA for the CDR3: TGTGCCAGCAGCTCACAGAGAAGGACAGGAGGCTCCTACGAGCAGTACTTC.